A selection of T cell receptor beta chains follows, all from one sample in a study of T cells in Graves' hyperthyroidism and ophthalmopathy. TCRdb fed the multiplex PCR reads into MiXCR, producing one record per CDR3 protein. The table lists some 180,000 distinct CDR3 sequences, 17% of them singletons. Sequencing was carried out using blood. These receptors came from a woman in her fifties or sixties with Graves' hyperthyroidism. Both conserved end residues are part of each CDR3. A D gene is named only where the DNA matches it firmly. Clone size appears in some rows only: once, few, many, or a class for an expanded clone.

J: TRBJ2-3; V: TRBV6-2/TRBV6-3; D: NA; size: many; CDR3: CASASPGQITDTQYF; DNA: TGTGCCAGCGCCAGCCCAGGACAGATCACAGATACGCAGTATTTT
J: TRBJ2-3; V: TRBV20-1; D: TRBD2; size: NA; CDR3: CSAAHAGLAGEDTQYF; DNA: TGCAGTGCGGCGCATGCGGGACTAGCGGGAGAAGATACGCAGTATTTT
J: TRBJ1-1; V: TRBV6-1; D: NA; size: many; CDR3: CASRAQENTEAFF; DNA: TGTGCCAGCAGGGCACAGGAGAACACTGAAGCTTTCTTT
J: TRBJ2-2; V: TRBV2; D: NA; size: many; CDR3: CASSDRTNTGELFF; DNA: TGTGCCAGCAGTGACAGGACGAACACCGGGGAGCTGTTTTTT
J: TRBJ2-3; V: TRBV7-4; D: TRBD2; size: NA; CDR3: CASSLVEKAGGSADTQYF; DNA: TGTGCCAGCAGCTTAGTGGAAAAAGCGGGAGGGTCAGCTGATACGCAGTATTTT
J: TRBJ1-5; V: TRBV20-1; D: NA; size: NA; CDR3: CSALQGHSNQPQHF; DNA: TGCAGTGCTTTACAGGGACATAGCAATCAGCCCCAGCATTTT
J: TRBJ2-3; V: TRBV18; D: TRBD2; size: NA; CDR3: CASSLQSGSEANTQYF; DNA: TGTGCCAGCTCACTACAGAGCGGGAGTGAGGCAAATACGCAGTATTTT
J: TRBJ1-2; V: TRBV5-1; D: TRBD1; size: few; CDR3: CASSLTGVQDYGYTF; DNA: TGCGCCAGCAGCTTAACAGGGGTTCAGGACTATGGCTACACCTTC
J: TRBJ2-4; V: TRBV4-1; D: NA; size: NA; CDR3: CASSQGPQGSGAKNIQYF; DNA: TGCGCCAGCAGCCAAGGACCTCAGGGAAGCGGAGCCAAAAACATTCAGTACTTC
J: TRBJ1-5; V: TRBV20-1; D: TRBD1; size: NA; CDR3: CSATQGGFGNQPQHF; DNA: TGCAGTGCTACTCAGGGGGGGTTCGGCAATCAGCCCCAGCATTTT
J: TRBJ2-5; V: TRBV20-1; D: NA; size: few; CDR3: CSASSAGAGTQYF; DNA: TGCAGTGCTAGCTCCGCAGGGGCTGGGACCCAGTACTTC
J: TRBJ2-7; V: TRBV20-1; D: NA; size: many; CDR3: CSARKTTGNPNYEQYF; DNA: TGCAGTGCTAGGAAAACTACAGGGAACCCTAATTACGAGCAGTACTTC
J: TRBJ2-1; V: TRBV20-1; D: NA; size: few; CDR3: CSARPPGSSYNEQFF; DNA: TGCAGTGCCAGGCCTCCAGGTAGCTCCTACAATGAGCAGTTCTTC
J: TRBJ1-6; V: TRBV27; D: NA; size: few; CDR3: CASRKEAYNSPLHF; DNA: TGTGCCAGCAGGAAAGAGGCCTATAATTCACCCCTCCACTTT
J: TRBJ2-7; V: TRBV11-3; D: TRBD1; size: NA; CDR3: CASTPSGTGNFEQYF; DNA: TGTGCCAGCACCCCTTCCGGGACAGGGAACTTCGAGCAGTACTTC
J: TRBJ2-7; V: TRBV27; D: NA; size: few; CDR3: CASRATGSEQYF; DNA: TGTGCCAGCAGAGCTACAGGCTCCGAGCAGTACTTC
J: TRBJ2-5; V: TRBV6-5; D: NA; size: many; CDR3: CASSYSIAGTETQYF; DNA: TGTGCCAGCAGTTACTCGATTGCCGGGACTGAGACCCAGTACTTC
J: TRBJ1-5; V: TRBV20-1; D: NA; size: NA; CDR3: CSARDGSGVGNQPQHF; DNA: TGCAGTGCTAGAGATGGGTCGGGGGTTGGGAATCAGCCCCAGCATTTT
J: TRBJ2-2; V: TRBV20-1; D: NA; size: many; CDR3: CSALQGGPATGELFF; DNA: TGCAGTGCTTTACAGGGAGGCCCAGCCACCGGGGAGCTGTTTTTT
J: TRBJ2-1; V: TRBV12-3/TRBV12-4; D: NA; size: many; CDR3: CASSLGEDNEQFF; DNA: TGTGCCAGCAGTTTGGGGGAGGACAATGAGCAGTTCTTC
J: TRBJ2-1; V: TRBV30; D: TRBD2; size: many; CDR3: CAWSGGASGSSYNEQFF; DNA: TGTGCCTGGAGTGGGGGGGCTAGCGGGAGCTCCTACAATGAGCAGTTCTTC
J: TRBJ2-5; V: TRBV29-1; D: NA; size: many; CDR3: CSVEDPVRETQYF; DNA: TGCAGCGTTGAAGATCCGGTCAGAGAGACCCAGTACTTC
J: TRBJ1-5; V: TRBV19; D: NA; size: many; CDR3: CASSRPDGIQPQHF; DNA: TGTGCCAGTAGCCGACCGGACGGTATTCAGCCCCAGCATTTT
J: TRBJ1-2; V: TRBV20-1; D: NA; size: few; CDR3: CSAQLSIYGYTF; DNA: TGCAGTGCTCAGCTAAGTATCTATGGCTACACCTTC
J: TRBJ1-2; V: TRBV28; D: NA; size: many; CDR3: CASRPPPNYGYTF; DNA: TGTGCCAGCCGCCCACCACCTAACTATGGCTACACCTTC
J: TRBJ2-7; V: TRBV5-1; D: TRBD1; size: many; CDR3: CASSQSQGASYYEQYF; DNA: TGCGCCAGCAGCCAGAGCCAGGGGGCATCATACTACGAGCAGTACTTC
J: TRBJ2-1; V: TRBV7-9; D: NA; size: many; CDR3: CASSVGLHNEQFF; DNA: TGTGCCAGCAGCGTCGGACTACATAATGAGCAGTTCTTC
J: TRBJ2-2; V: TRBV11-2; D: NA; size: many; CDR3: CASSLEGEWSGELFF; DNA: TGTGCCAGCAGCTTAGAGGGGGAATGGTCCGGGGAGCTGTTTTTT
J: TRBJ2-7; V: TRBV15; D: TRBD1; size: NA; CDR3: CATSRLHRDRADEQYF; DNA: TGTGCCACCAGCAGACTTCATAGGGACAGGGCTGACGAGCAGTACTTC
J: TRBJ2-7; V: TRBV5-1; D: TRBD2; size: few; CDR3: CASSLVASGTSSYEQYF; DNA: TGCGCCAGCAGCTTGGTTGCTAGCGGGACGAGCTCCTACGAGCAGTACTTC
J: TRBJ1-5; V: TRBV20-1; D: NA; size: NA; CDR3: CSGERTNSNQPQHF; DNA: TGCAGTGGGGAAAGAACCAATAGCAATCAGCCCCAGCATTTT
J: TRBJ2-5; V: TRBV20-1; D: TRBD1; size: NA; CDR3: CSAWDREETQYF; DNA: TGCAGTGCTTGGGACAGGGAGGAGACCCAGTACTTC
J: TRBJ1-2; V: TRBV11-2; D: NA; size: many; CDR3: CASSLEAGKYGYTF; DNA: TGTGCCAGCAGCTTAGAGGCAGGGAAATATGGCTACACCTTC
J: TRBJ2-7; V: TRBV12-3/TRBV12-4; D: TRBD2; size: NA; CDR3: CASSFGSSGHNSYEQYF; DNA: TGTGCCAGCAGTTTTGGGTCTAGCGGGCATAATTCCTACGAGCAGTACTTC
J: TRBJ2-2; V: TRBV7-9; D: TRBD2; size: NA; CDR3: CASSWTSGSPGELFF; DNA: TGTGCCAGCAGCTGGACTAGCGGGAGTCCCGGGGAGCTGTTTTTT
J: TRBJ1-1; V: TRBV20-1; D: NA; size: many; CDR3: CSARDKLRGRAEAFF; DNA: TGCAGTGCTAGAGATAAACTCAGGGGAAGGGCTGAAGCTTTCTTT
J: TRBJ1-1; V: TRBV13; D: NA; size: many; CDR3: CASSFSSEAFF; DNA: TGTGCCAGCAGCTTCAGCAGTGAAGCTTTCTTT